Shown below are 23 T cell receptor beta chains from a single sample sequenced in a study of CD8+CD57+ T cells in acquired aplastic anemia. Investigators profiled TCR beta VDJ and CDR3 from genomic DNA template. MiXCR was run by TCRdb on the reads, yielding one entry per CDR3 protein. This sample has fewer than 200,000 distinct CDR3 sequences, with approximately 40% found just once. Input material: sorted CD4+, CD8+, or CD8+CD57+ T cells (not recorded which) from PBMCs. These receptors originate from a human donor in good health.

This clonotype appeared many times. The chain combines TRBV12-5 with TRBJ1-5; D possibly corresponds to TRBD1 (6 bases). CDR1 and CDR2 from the germline V gene are LGHNT and FRNRAP. The V end lost 6 bases, the J end lost 1 base, and 10 bases lay between the germline ends. There are 14 residues in the CDR3. The CDR3: CASGDSYSNQPQHF. CDR3 in DNA: TGTGCTAGTGGGGACAGCTACAGCAATCAGCCCCAGCATTTT.

This clonotype occurred many times. J is TRBJ2-7 and V is TRBV19, with D possibly matching TRBD1 (5 bases). Trimming shortened V by 3 bases and J by 3 bases, and 12 bases separated the two germline ends. Germline assignment: CDR1 LNHDA and CDR2 SQIVND (reference sequence). There are 14 residues in the CDR3. The CDR3 DNA reads as TGTGCCAGTAGTATTCAGGGCGATCACTACGAGCAGTACTTC. Translation: CASSIQGDHYEQYF.

This clonotype has a handful of counts. With a much larger clone just one base away, this may be a read error. V is TRBV7-2 and J is TRBJ2-7; TRBD2 is a possible D gene (6 bases). Germline loops: CDR1 SGHTA, CDR2 FQGNSA. The CDR3 covers 15 residues. The V and J ends lost 4 bases and 3 bases respectively, with 16 bases between them. The CDR3, as DNA: TGTGCCAGCAGCTCAGGTGGAATCGGGGGCTACGAGCAGTACTTC. Translating it yields CASSSGGIGGYEQYF.

Note on this clonotype: Being one base from a much bigger clone, this may be a read error. This chain connects TRBV7-8 to TRBJ2-1, with D hard to call. This CDR3 is 12 amino acids long. The V and J ends lost 1 base and 8 bases respectively, with 6 bases between them. Germline CDR1 and CDR2: SGHVS and FQNEAQ. The DNA for the CDR3 is TGTGCCAGCAGCTTAGTCCTGGATGAGCAGTTCTTC. Its protein is CASSLVLDEQFF.

This clonotype was seen only a few times. DNA for the CDR3: TGTGCTAGTGGACCTGGCGGGGGCCGGTACAATGAGCAGTTCTTC. Amino acids: CASGPGGGRYNEQFF. The chain employs TRBV12-5 and TRBJ2-1, with a possible D match to TRBD2 (7 bases). From germline, CDR1 is LGHNT and CDR2 FRNRAP. This CDR3 comprises 15 residues. Trimming shortened V by 6 bases and J by 4 bases, and 16 bases separated the two germline ends.

The CDR3 DNA sequence: TGTGCCAGTAGTATAGAAGGGATGGAACTGTTTTTT. This sequence encodes CASSIEGMELFF. This chain links TRBV19 with TRBJ1-4, with unresolved D. Trimming took off 0 bases at V and 12 bases at J, with 8 bases between the two ends. Germline loops: CDR1 LNHDA, CDR2 SQIVND (reference sequence). The CDR3 is 12 residues long.

This clonotype was seen repeatedly, ten times or more. The chain uses TRBV20-1 and TRBJ2-5; D uncertain. V lost 5 bases to trimming and J lost 2 bases, with 24 bases between them. The CDR3 is made up of 17 amino acids. Germline V lookup: CDR1 DFQATT, CDR2 SNEGSKA (reference sequence). The CDR3 sequence: CSAYSVRNVINQETQYF. The CDR3 bases are TGCAGTGCTTACTCTGTGCGGAATGTCATTAATCAAGAGACCCAGTACTTC.

This clonotype was observed many times. Written as DNA, the CDR3 is TGTGCCAGCAGCTTAGGCGGGGAAAAGCCCCAGCATTTT. Translated, it gives CASSLGGEKPQHF. V is TRBV7-2 and J is TRBJ1-5, with D hard to call. Germline CDR1 SGHTA, CDR2 FQGNSA. This CDR3 region has 13 residues. Trimming left V 1 base short and J 8 bases short, with 9 bases between.

Concerning this clonotype itself: A read error may explain this, as a much larger clone is one base away. The chain employs TRBV12-3 or TRBV12-4 and TRBJ2-3, with unresolved D. The CDR3 extends over 15 amino acids. CDR3 amino acids: CAGRENSYSTDTQYF. The CDR3 nucleotides are TGTGCCGGCAGAGAAAACAGCTATAGCACAGATACGCAGTATTTT.

This clonotype was recorded many times. The chain employs TRBV5-1 and TRBJ1-2, with 9 bases aligning to TRBD1. Germline CDR1 reads SGHRS; CDR2 reads YFSETQ. This CDR3 spans 14 amino acids. The ends lost 2 bases at V and 9 bases at J; junction bases unmatched: 8. CDR3 loop: CASSLTTGGVSYTF. The CDR3 DNA follows: TGCGCCAGCAGCTTAACTACAGGGGGCGTGAGCTACACCTTC.

This chain uses TRBV19 with TRBJ1-5; D call uncertain. The CDR3 is 13 residues long. The V gene's germline CDR1 is LNHDA and CDR2 SQIVND (reference sequence). V was shortened by 5 bases and J by 3 bases, with 8 bases between the two germline ends. CDR3 sequence: CASSASSNQPQHF. The CDR3 DNA reads TGTGCCAGTAGTGCCTCCTCCAATCAGCCCCAGCATTTT.

This clonotype was seen at least ten times. The J gene is TRBJ1-3, the V gene TRBV20-1; D not resolved. The CDR3 has 11 residues. Germline loops: CDR1 DFQATT, CDR2 SNEGSKA (reference sequence). The V and J ends lost 6 bases and 11 bases respectively, with 14 bases between them. The CDR3 region is CSAMQRAAIYF. CDR3 nucleotides: TGCAGTGCGATGCAGCGGGCAGCCATATATTTT.

This clonotype turned up a few times. The chain links TRBV29-1 to TRBJ1-1; weak D call: TRBD1 (6 bases). The germline V gene has CDR1 SQVTM and CDR2 ANQGSEA. The CDR3 loop spans 12 amino acids. The V end lost 5 bases, the J end lost 5 bases, and 12 bases lay between the germline ends. CDR3 amino acids: CSVFPGETEAFF. The CDR3, as DNA: TGCAGCGTTTTCCCAGGGGAAACTGAAGCTTTCTTT.

In this sample, this clonotype turned up a few times. The genes are TRBV3-1 and TRBJ1-1; TRBD1 matches at 7 bases. This CDR3 is built from 15 residues. From germline, CDR1 is LGHDT and CDR2 YNNKEL (reference sequence). With V trimmed by 4 bases and J by 1 base, 6 bases remained unmatched. This CDR3 is CASSPHRTGNTEAFF. DNA for the CDR3: TGTGCCAGCAGCCCCCACCGGACAGGGAACACTGAAGCTTTCTTT.

The chain combines TRBV7-8 with TRBJ1-1; no clear D. V was pared by 2 bases and J by 3 bases, with 4 bases between. The CDR3 consists of 12 residues. CDR1 is SGHVS, CDR2 FQNEAQ, per germline. The CDR3 region has the DNA TGTGCCAGCAGCTTAAAGGACACTGAAGCTTTCTTT. Translated, it gives CASSLKDTEAFF.

This clonotype was detected a few times. The chain combines TRBV10-3 with TRBJ2-2; possibly TRBD1 or TRBD2 for D (5 bases each). The CDR3 spans 15 residues. The ends were cut back, 5 bases at V and 5 bases at J, with 15 bases in the middle. In germline, CDR1 is ENHRY, CDR2 SYGVKD. The CDR3 reads CAISRTTAETGELFF. In DNA form, the CDR3 reads TGTGCCATCAGTCGGACAACAGCGGAAACCGGGGAGCTGTTTTTT.

The gene calls are TRBV20-1 and TRBJ2-3; 8 nucleotides align to TRBD2. CDR3 length: 16 residues. Trimming removed 5 bases from V and 4 bases from J; junction bases left unmatched: 14. Looked up from germline, CDR1 is DFQATT and CDR2 is SNEGSKA (reference sequence). The CDR3 here is CSAGPMAGGTSDTQYF. The CDR3 region has the DNA TGCAGTGCTGGACCCATGGCGGGGGGTACATCAGATACGCAGTATTTT.

The V gene is TRBV24-1, the J gene TRBJ2-5; D ambiguous. The CDR3 is 14 amino acids. Germline V gives CDR1 KGHDR, CDR2 SFDVKD. The V end lost 1 base, the J end lost 1 base, and 6 bases lay between the germline ends. The DNA of the CDR3 is TGTGCCACCAGTGATTTTCTCGTCCAAGAGACCCAGTACTTC. It is translated as CATSDFLVQETQYF.

This clonotype was seen repeatedly, ten times or more. CDR3 bases: TGTGCCAGCAGTTACCAAGGACAGGGTATCCCCTACGAGCAGTACTTC. Its protein is CASSYQGQGIPYEQYF. The chain employs TRBV6-6 and TRBJ2-7, with TRBD1 identical over 8 bases. The J segment lost 2 bases and the V segment lost 2 bases, leaving 8 bases of the junction unmatched. This CDR3 contains 16 residues. Germline CDR1 reads MNHNY; CDR2 reads SVGAGI (reference sequence).

This clonotype was seen repeatedly, ten times or more. CDR3: CASSPRGTSGSSETQYF. Written as DNA, the CDR3 is TGTGCCAGCAGCCCCCGGGGGACTAGCGGGAGCTCAGAGACCCAGTACTTC. The V gene is TRBV7-3, the J gene TRBJ2-5, with 14 bases matching TRBD2. V lost 5 bases to trimming and J lost 4 bases; unmatched junction nucleotides: 9. This CDR3 is built from 17 residues. Germline V gene lookup returns CDR1 SGHTA and CDR2 FQGTGA.

This clonotype was seen many times. V usage is TRBV7-2 and J usage is TRBJ2-7, with D possibly being TRBD1 (6 bases). V shed 4 bases and J shed 0 bases, with 13 bases lying between them. This CDR3 spans 15 amino acids. Germline CDR1 is SGHTA and CDR2 is FQGNSA. The CDR3 DNA sequence: TGTGCCAGCAGCTCCAGGGGATCCGGCTCCTACGAGCAGTACTTC. Amino acids: CASSSRGSGSYEQYF.

The sample holds many counts of this clonotype. This chain uses TRBV5-1 with TRBJ2-1; D is uncertain. V was shortened by 0 bases and J by 6 bases, with 13 bases between the two germline ends. This CDR3 has 15 residues. Germline V gene data show CDR1 as SGHRS and CDR2 as YFSETQ. This CDR3 reads CASSLGDLPINEQFF. For the CDR3, the DNA is TGCGCCAGCAGCTTGGGTGACTTACCAATCAATGAGCAGTTCTTC.

In its sample, this clonotype was seen a few times. The genes are TRBV6-5 and TRBJ1-1, with TRBD1 matching 8 bases. V dropped 4 bases and J dropped 6; count of bases not matched to a gene: 7. Per germline, CDR1 MNHEY and CDR2 SVGAGI. This CDR3 spans 14 amino acids. DNA for the CDR3: TGTGCCAGCAGTTCTACCTCAGGGGGCTCTGAAGCTTTCTTT. It translates to CASSSTSGGSEAFF.